The 15 T cell receptor beta chains in this list originate from one sample, sequenced in a study of blood T cell repertoires in COVID-19. Profiled with immunoSEQ multiplex PCR; TCRdb holds only in-frame clones, not every one. Here the sample spans around 130,000 clones, 85% to 90% being singletons. Material for sequencing was peripheral blood. The receptors shown here come from a man aged 70-80 years with active COVID-19.

CDR3 in amino acids: CASSFEQGFSTGQYF. The DNA of the CDR3 is TGTGCCAGCAGTTTTGAACAGGGTTTTTCTACAGGGCAGTACTTC. The chain is built from TRBV28 and TRBJ2-7, with D perhaps TRBD1 (6 bases). This CDR3 is 15 amino acids long. Germline V gives CDR1 MDHEN, CDR2 SYDVKM. Trimming took 3 bases from V and 9 from J, leaving 21 bases between them.

V gene TRBV14 combines with J gene TRBJ2-1; 13 nucleotides align to TRBD2. With 1 base clipped from V and 8 bases from J, the junction kept 2 bases outside the gene matches. CDR1 is SGHDN and CDR2 is FVKESK in the germline V gene. The CDR3 has 15 amino acids. CDR3 coding DNA: TGTGCCAGCAGCCAAGGGACTAGCGGGAGCCATGAGCAGTTCTTC. It is translated as CASSQGTSGSHEQFF.

The J gene is TRBJ1-1, the V gene TRBV19; 9 nucleotides align to TRBD1. With V trimmed by 8 bases and J by 10 bases, 5 bases remained unmatched. The CDR3 contains 11 residues. Germline CDR1 and CDR2: LNHDA and SQIVND (reference sequence). CDR3 sequence (DNA): TGTGCCAGTGGGACAGGGTCGGCAGCTTTCTTT. Its translation is CASGTGSAAFF.

CDR3 DNA: TGTGCCATCTCGGACATACAAGAGACCCAGTACTTC. Encoded protein: CAISDIQETQYF. This chain links TRBV10-3 with TRBJ2-5; a weak D match, TRBD1 (5 bases). CDR1 ENHRY and CDR2 SYGVKD come from the germline V gene. CDR3 length: 12 residues. Trimming took 8 bases from V and 2 from J, leaving 9 bases between them.

V usage is TRBV28 and J usage is TRBJ1-3; possibly TRBD1 for D (6 bases). V was clipped by 2 bases and J by 0 bases, with 11 bases between them. The CDR3 totals 16 residues. Germline CDR1 is MDHEN and CDR2 is SYDVKM. The CDR3, as DNA: TGTGCCAGCAGTTTAAGGCAGGGGTTCTCTGGAAACACCATATATTTT. Its translation: CASSLRQGFSGNTIYF.

The V and J genes are TRBV28 and TRBJ2-5, with TRBD2 matching over 7 bases. With 4 bases clipped from V and 5 bases from J, the junction kept 7 bases outside the gene matches. The CDR3 is 14 residues long. Germline-derived CDR1 and CDR2 are MDHEN and SYDVKM. The CDR3 sequence: CASSSTGGVETQYF. For the CDR3, the DNA is TGTGCCAGCAGTTCGACTGGGGGGGTTGAGACCCAGTACTTC.

The chain carries TRBV5-6 and TRBJ1-2; 7 nucleotides agree with TRBD1. Germline CDR1 is SGHDT and CDR2 is YYEEEE. The CDR3 runs to 15 residues. V lost 7 bases, J lost 5 bases, and 14 bases stayed unmatched. The DNA of the CDR3 is TGTGCCAGCCACGGGTTAGGGGGCGCGGAATATGGCTACACCTTC. Its protein product is CASHGLGGAEYGYTF. Supplemented by reference TRBV5-6 and TRBJ1-2, the full variable domain reads DAGVTQSPTHLIKTRGQQVTLRCSPKSGHDTVSWYQQALGQGPQFIFQYYEEEERQRGNFPDRFSGHQFPNYSSELNVNALLLGDSALYLCASHGLGGAEYGYTFGSGTRLTVV.

Details on this clone: This CDR3 is also generated by other DNA sequences in the sample. The chain employs TRBV6-6 and TRBJ2-6; D is uncertain. Trimming pared 0 bases from V and 0 bases from J, leaving 6 bases between. The CDR3 length is 16 residues. Germline V gene lookup returns CDR1 MNHNY and CDR2 SVGAGI (reference sequence). The chain's CDR3 is CASSYSRGSGANVLTF. DNA for the CDR3: TGTGCCAGCAGTTACTCGCGCGGCTCTGGGGCCAACGTCCTGACTTTC.

This chain links TRBV7-2 with TRBJ2-7, with D perhaps matching TRBD1 (5 bases). This CDR3 is built from 14 residues. The germline V gene encodes CDR1 SGHTA and CDR2 FQGNSA. Trimming took off 2 bases at V and 7 bases at J, with 15 bases between the two ends. CDR3 in amino acids: CASSLKGLEWEQYF. In DNA, the CDR3 is TGTGCCAGCAGCTTAAAGGGGCTCGAATGGGAGCAGTACTTC. The full variable domain, completed using reference TRBV7-2 and TRBJ2-7, is GAGVSQSPSNKVTEKGKDVELRCDPISGHTALYWYRQSLGQGLEFLIYFQGNSAPDKSGLPSDRFSAERTGGSVSTLTIQRTQQEDSAVYLCASSLKGLEWEQYFGPGTRLTVT.

V usage is TRBV28 and J usage is TRBJ1-6; tentative D call: TRBD1 (6 bases). The V and J ends lost 7 bases and 8 bases respectively, with 15 bases between them. Germline lookup yields CDR1 MDHEN and CDR2 SYDVKM. The CDR3 is 14 residues long. CDR3 DNA: TGTGCCAGCACCCGAGACAGGCAAGATTCACCCCTCCACTTT. Encoded protein: CASTRDRQDSPLHF. Filled out from reference TRBV28 and TRBJ1-6, the complete variable domain reads DVKVTQSSRYLVKRTGEKVFLECVQDMDHENMFWYRQDPGLGLRLIYFSYDVKMKEKGDIPEGYSVSREKKERFSLILESASTNQTSMYLCASTRDRQDSPLHFGNGTRLTVT.

The rearrangement links TRBV19 to TRBJ1-5; 8 bases are shared with TRBD1. There are 18 residues in the CDR3. Germline V gene data show CDR1 as LNHDA and CDR2 as SQIVND (reference sequence). With V trimmed by 1 base and J by 0 bases, 8 bases remained unmatched. CDR3 DNA sequence: TGTGCCAGTAGTATAGTTAGGACAGGGCCTTATAGCAATCAGCCCCAGCATTTT. Amino acid sequence: CASSIVRTGPYSNQPQHF. The full variable domain, in which reference TRBV19 and TRBJ1-5 provide the parts outside the CDR3, is DGGITQSPKYLFRKEGQNVTLSCEQNLNHDAMYWYRQDPGQGLRLIYYSQIVNDFQKGDIAEGYSVSREKKESFPLTVTSAQKNPTAFYLCASSIVRTGPYSNQPQHFGDGTRLSIL.

The chain uses TRBV28 and TRBJ2-1, with 9 bases that match TRBD1. The CDR3 is 14 amino acids. The V segment lost 7 bases and the J segment 15 bases; nucleotides outside the gene matches: 16. The V gene's germline CDR1 is MDHEN and CDR2 SYDVKM. The CDR3 sequence is CASNSLSRDRARFF. In nucleotides, the CDR3 is TGTGCCAGCAATTCTTTATCCAGGGACAGGGCTCGGTTCTTC.

This clone was observed a single time. V gene TRBV6-5 combines with J gene TRBJ1-1, with D hard to call. V gave up 0 bases and J gave up 4 bases, with 9 bases separating them. CDR1 is MNHEY and CDR2 is SVGAGI in the germline V gene. The CDR3 is made up of 14 amino acids. This CDR3 reads CASSYSEGGTEAFF. The CDR3 DNA reads TGTGCCAGCAGTTACTCAGAGGGAGGCACTGAAGCTTTCTTT.

CDR3 nucleotides: TGTGCCAGCAGCCAAGATAACGGCTATGGCTACACCTTC. This translates into CASSQDNGYGYTF. The gene calls are TRBV3-1 (or the pseudogene TRBV3-2) and TRBJ1-2; D uncertain. V was pared by 0 bases and J by 4 bases, with 6 bases between. Germline-derived CDR1 and CDR2 are LGHDT and YNNKEL (reference sequence). The CDR3 is 13 amino acids.

The V gene is TRBV10-1, the J gene TRBJ1-6; 12 bases line up with TRBD1. The CDR3 has 18 amino acids. Germline-derived CDR1 and CDR2 are WNHNN and SYGVQD (reference sequence). The ends lost 6 bases at V and 9 bases at J; junction bases unmatched: 15. In nucleotides, the CDR3 is TGCGCCAGCAGCGGGGACAGGGGGCTGCCAGAGAAAAGTTCACCCCTCCACTTT. As protein: CASSGDRGLPEKSSPLHF.